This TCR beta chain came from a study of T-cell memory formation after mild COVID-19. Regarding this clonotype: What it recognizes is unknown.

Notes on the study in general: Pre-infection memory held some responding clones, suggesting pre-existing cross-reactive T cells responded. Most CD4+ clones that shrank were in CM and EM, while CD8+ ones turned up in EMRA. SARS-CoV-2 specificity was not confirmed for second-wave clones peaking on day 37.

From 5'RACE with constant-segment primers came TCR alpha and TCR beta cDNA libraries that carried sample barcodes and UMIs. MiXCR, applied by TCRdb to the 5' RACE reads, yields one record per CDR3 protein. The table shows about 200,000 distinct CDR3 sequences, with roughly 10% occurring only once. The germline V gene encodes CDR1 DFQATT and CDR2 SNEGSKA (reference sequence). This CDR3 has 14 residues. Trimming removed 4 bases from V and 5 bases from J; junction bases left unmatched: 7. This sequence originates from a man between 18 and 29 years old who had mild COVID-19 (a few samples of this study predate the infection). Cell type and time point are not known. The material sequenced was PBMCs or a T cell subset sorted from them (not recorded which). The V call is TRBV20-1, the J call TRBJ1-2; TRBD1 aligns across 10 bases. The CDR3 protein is CSATPDRGFYGYTF. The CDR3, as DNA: TGCAGTGCTACGCCGGACAGGGGGTTTTATGGCTACACCTTC.